This T cell receptor (beta chain) was identified in a study of blood T cell repertoires in COVID-19. Data came from immunoSEQ multiplex PCR; TCRdb stores just in-frame clones and leaves some out. The sample has approximately 92,000 clones; roughly 89% are singletons. The CDR3 is made up of 14 amino acids. CDR1 is SGHRS, CDR2 YFSETQ, per germline. J gave up 4 bases and V 4 bases, and 5 bases lay outside the gene matches. The sequence was collected from an older woman with COVID-19, enrolled during active disease. Sequenced: peripheral blood. V usage is TRBV5-1 and J usage is TRBJ2-1; 7 positions agree with TRBD1. CDR3 sequence reads: CASSPGQLYNEQFF. CDR3 coding DNA: TGCGCCAGCAGCCCGGGACAGCTTTACAATGAGCAGTTCTTC.